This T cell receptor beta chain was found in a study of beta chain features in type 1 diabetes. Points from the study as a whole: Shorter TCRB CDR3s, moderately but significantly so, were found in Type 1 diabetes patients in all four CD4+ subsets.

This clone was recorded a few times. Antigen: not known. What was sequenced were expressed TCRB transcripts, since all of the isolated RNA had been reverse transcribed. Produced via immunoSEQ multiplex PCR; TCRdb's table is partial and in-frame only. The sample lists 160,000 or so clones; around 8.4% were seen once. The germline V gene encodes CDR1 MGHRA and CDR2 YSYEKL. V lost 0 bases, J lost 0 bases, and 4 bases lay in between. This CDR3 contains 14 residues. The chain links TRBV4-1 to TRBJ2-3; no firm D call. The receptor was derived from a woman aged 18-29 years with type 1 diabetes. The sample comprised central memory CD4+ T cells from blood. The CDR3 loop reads CASSQDPSTDTQYF. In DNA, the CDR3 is TGCGCCAGCAGCCAAGATCCAAGCACAGATACGCAGTATTTT.